These 10 T cell receptor beta chains came from one sample sequenced in a study of blood T cell repertoires in COVID-19. Measured with immunoSEQ multiplex PCR; TCRdb has only the in-frame clones, and not every one. This table has under 90,000 clones, around nine tenths appearing once. The sample taken for sequencing was peripheral blood. These TCRs come from a man aged 65 to 85 with active or convalescent COVID-19.

The V and J genes are TRBV27 and TRBJ2-2; TRBD2 aligns across 9 bases. Germline values: CDR1 MNHEY, CDR2 SMNVEV (reference sequence). This CDR3 contains 14 residues. J gave up 7 bases and V 4 bases, and 4 bases lay outside the gene matches. The CDR3: CASSSGTSLGELFF. The CDR3 DNA is TGTGCCAGCAGTTCCGGGACTAGCCTCGGGGAGCTGTTTTTT.

The CDR3 nucleotides are TGCAGCGTTGGGCGTCTAGCGGGATCCTACGAGCAGTACTTC. This encodes CSVGRLAGSYEQYF. V and J are TRBV29-1 and TRBJ2-7; 9 bases map to TRBD2. Per germline, CDR1 SQVTM and CDR2 ANQGSEA. Losses at the gene ends were 4 bases for V and 1 base for J; bases not matched to a gene: 5. This CDR3 spans 14 amino acids.

CDR3 in DNA: TGTGCCAGCAGCTACCTACAGGGGAACGAGCAGTACTTC. Residues: CASSYLQGNEQYF. The rearrangement joins TRBV7-6 to TRBJ2-7; 7 bases line up with TRBD1. V lost 4 bases, J lost 5 bases, and 5 bases stayed unmatched. The germline V gene encodes CDR1 SGHVS and CDR2 FNYEAQ. The CDR3 is 13 amino acids.

This chain joins TRBV21-1 and TRBJ1-2; the table names TRBD1, a call not compared with the DNA. TRBV21-1 is flagged as a pseudogene. This CDR3 contains 14 residues. As DNA, the CDR3 is TGTGCCAGCAGCTGTGGGACAGGGGGCTATGGCTACACCTTC. Encoded protein: CASSCGTGGYGYTF.

This clone was picked up a small number of times. The chain carries TRBV14 and TRBJ2-7; D perhaps matches TRBD1 (5 bases). Germline CDR1 is SGHDN and CDR2 is FVKESK. This CDR3 has 14 residues. V was pared by 1 base and J by 0 bases, with 7 bases between. CDR3 nucleotides: TGTGCCAGCAGCCAAGGCAGGGCCTCCTACGAGCAGTACTTC. This gives the protein CASSQGRASYEQYF.

Only a few counts were recorded for this clone. CDR3 nucleotides: TGTGCCAGCAGGAGGACAGGGGATGGAAGCACTGAAGCTTTCTTT. Encoded protein: CASRRTGDGSTEAFF. The V gene is TRBV6-5, the J gene TRBJ1-1, with 9 bases identical to TRBD1. CDR1 MNHEY and CDR2 SVGAGI come from the germline V gene. This CDR3 spans 15 amino acids. Trimming removed 6 bases from V and 4 bases from J; junction bases left unmatched: 9.

The chain couples TRBV6-5 to TRBJ2-1; 10 bases fit TRBD2. The junction had 6 bases not matched to a gene; V was cut back by 8 bases and J by 5 bases. The CDR3 loop spans 14 amino acids. The germline V gene encodes CDR1 MNHEY and CDR2 SVGAGI. CDR3: CASVAGGGNNEQFF. Written as DNA, the CDR3 is TGTGCCAGCGTAGCGGGGGGCGGCAACAATGAGCAGTTCTTC.

This sequence joins TRBV6-5 and TRBJ1-5; D gene unclear. V was shortened by 2 bases and J by 5 bases, with 7 bases between the two germline ends. Germline values: CDR1 MNHEY, CDR2 SVGAGI. The CDR3 covers 13 residues. The CDR3 nucleotides read TGTGCCAGCAGTTACGGCCCACATCAGCCCCAGCATTTT. It yields the protein CASSYGPHQPQHF.

V usage is TRBV2 and J usage is TRBJ2-1, with 8 bases fitting TRBD2. Per germline, CDR1 SNHLY and CDR2 FYNNEI. The CDR3 runs to 14 residues. V shed 6 bases and J 5 bases; nucleotides not matched to a gene: 6. The CDR3 protein is CASRERESHNEQFF. In nucleotides, the CDR3 is TGTGCCAGCAGGGAGCGGGAGTCCCACAATGAGCAGTTCTTC.

This rearrangement joins TRBV2 to TRBJ2-7; D is unclear. V was cut by 6 bases and J by 7 bases, with 10 bases left in between. This CDR3 is built from 11 residues. Germline-derived CDR1 and CDR2 are SNHLY and FYNNEI. The CDR3 nucleotides are TGTGCCAGCAGCTCCTATTGGGAGCAGTACTTC. Encoded protein: CASSSYWEQYF. The variable domain in full, completed from reference TRBV2 and TRBJ2-7, reads EPEVTQTPSHQVTQMGQEVILRCVPISNHLYFYWYRQILGQKVEFLVSFYNNEISEKSEIFDDQFSVERPDGSNFTLKIRSTKLEDSAMYFCASSSYWEQYFGPGTRLTVT.